The source of this T cell receptor (beta chain) is a study of T-cell memory formation after mild COVID-19. Background on the study: TCR clusters were mostly confined to one donor each. General observations from the study: Chiefly within CM and EM were the contracting CD4+ clones; CD8+ ones were within EMRA. Certain responding clones were present in pre-infection memory, suggesting participation of cross-reactive memory. Confirmation of SARS-CoV-2 specificity was lacking for second-wave clones peaking day 37.

This clonotype turned up a few times. Antigen unknown. One entry per CDR3 protein, called by TCRdb with MiXCR from the 5' RACE reads. The sample comprises about 390,000 distinct CDR3 sequences, 16% of which are singletons, and 20% to 25% rests with the top ten. The ends were cut back, 3 bases at V and 8 bases at J, with 14 bases in the middle. The CDR3 loop spans 14 amino acids. Germline CDR1 is SGHVS and CDR2 is FNYEAQ. The TCR comes from a man younger than 30 who had mild COVID-19 (a few samples of this study predate the infection). Cell type and time point are not known. Sequencing was done on a sample of PBMCs or a T cell subset sorted from them (not recorded which). The V call is TRBV7-6, the J call TRBJ2-1, with D perhaps TRBD1 (6 bases). Written as DNA, the CDR3 is TGTGCCAGCAGCTTTTCCTCAGGGGTGGATGAGCAGTTCTTC. Encoded protein: CASSFSSGVDEQFF.